This entry is about one T cell receptor (beta chain). This entry comes from a study of shared clonotypes between healthy human individuals. V dropped 3 bases and J dropped 3 bases, with 17 bases sitting between them. Germline V gene sequence: CDR1 SGHDT, CDR2 YYEEEE. CDR3 length equals 16 residues. TCRdb's copy holds only in-frame clones and misses some; the assay was immunoSEQ multiplex PCR. This table holds 2,100,000 or so clones, around 95% found once. Specimen: naive CD4+ T cells sorted from blood. Stated subset: CD45RA+ positively selected. The chain uses TRBV5-6 and TRBJ2-3, with a tentative D call TRBD1 (6 bases). The source of this sequence is a man younger than 35 in good health. CDR3: CASSSPNRVRTDTQYF. The CDR3 DNA reads as TGTGCCAGCAGCTCCCCGAACAGGGTGAGGACAGATACGCAGTATTTT.